Listed below are T cell receptor delta chains from one sample, sequenced in a study of gamma-delta T cells after stem cell transplantation. TCRdb fed the RT-PCR reads to CATT. Of approximately 2,000 delta-chain clones listed, about 15% are singletons. Sequenced sample: gamma-delta T cells. The receptor source for this set is a human donor. It is not recorded whose cells these are; they may come from a transplant donor. The CDR3 runs from the conserved cysteine through the conserved F or W. The D gene is left open where the match is weak. Expanded clones get a size class; other rows say once, few or many, or leave the size out.

CDR3: CACDVMAPSSDKLIF
DNA: TGTGCCTGTGATGTAATGGCCCCGAGCAGCGATAAACTCATCTTT
size: -
V: TRDV2
D: -
J: TRDJ1
length: 15

CDR3: CALGERTSWGRGVLDTDKLIF
DNA: TGTGCTCTTGGGGAAAGGACGAGCTGGGGGAGGGGGGTGTTGGACACCGATAAACTCATCTTT
size: few
V: TRDV1
D: TRDD3
J: TRDJ1
length: 21

CDR3: CACDTVGTAPPDKLIF
DNA: TGTGCCTGTGACACCGTGGGGACAGCGCCGCCTGATAAACTCATCTTT
size: few
V: TRDV2
D: -
J: TRDJ1
length: 16

CDR3: CACDTAGGYASSRRTLIF
DNA: TGTGCCTGTGACACGGCTGGGGGATACGCCTCTTCTAGGCGTACACTCATCTTT
size: few
V: TRDV2
D: TRDD3
J: TRDJ1
length: 18

CDR3: CALYLLFLHRTGGVSGLGADKLIF
DNA: TGTGCTCTTTACCTACTCTTCCTACACCGTACTGGGGGAGTGAGCGGGCTTGGTGCCGATAAACTCATCTTT
size: -
V: TRDV1
D: -
J: TRDJ1
length: 24

CDR3: CALGGPSRNWGIRIDKLIF
DNA: TGTGCTCTTGGGGGACCTAGCAGGAACTGGGGGATACGTATCGATAAACTCATCTTT
size: -
V: TRDV1
D: TRDD3
J: TRDJ1
length: 19

CDR3: CALGNSFNWGIQGYTDKLIF
DNA: TGTGCTCTTGGGAATAGCTTCAACTGGGGGATACAGGGGTACACCGATAAACTCATCTTT
size: -
V: TRDV1
D: TRDD3
J: TRDJ1
length: 20

CDR3: CALGLTAREAFSYKGGYAGHQYTDKLIF
DNA: TGTGCTCTTGGGCTCACAGCGCGGGAGGCCTTCTCCTATAAAGGGGGATACGCAGGTCATCAATACACCGATAAACTCATCTTT
size: few
V: TRDV1
D: TRDD3
J: TRDJ1
length: 28

CDR3: CAFMHGDGVFWGLYTDTLIF
DNA: TGTGCCTTTATGCACGGAGATGGGGTTTTTTGGGGACTTTACACCGATACACTCATCTTT
size: few
V: TRDV3
D: -
J: TRDJ1
length: 20

CDR3: CALGGPPLLFPEYWGIRYTDKLIF
DNA: TGTGCTCTCGGAGGCCCCCCCCTACTCTTTCCCGAGTACTGGGGGATACGATACACCGATAAACTCATCTTT
size: -
V: TRDV1
D: TRDD3
J: TRDJ1
length: 24

CDR3: CACDTLKFLVDTTDKLIF
DNA: TGTGCCTGTGACACCCTCAAATTCCTGGTGGATACGACCGATAAACTCATCTTT
size: few
V: TRDV2
D: TRDD3
J: TRDJ1
length: 18

CDR3: CACDTLGDNNTDKLIF
DNA: TGTGCCTGTGACACTTTGGGGGATAATAACACCGATAAACTCATCTTT
size: medium-sized
V: TRDV2
D: TRDD3
J: TRDJ1
length: 16

CDR3: CSLGAHLPPIWGLPAVDTDKLIF
DNA: TGTTCTCTTGGGGCACATCTTCCTCCGATTTGGGGTCTCCCCGCCGTGGACACCGATAAACTCATCTTT
size: -
V: TRDV1
D: -
J: TRDJ1
length: 23

CDR3: CALGQRLTFLAAYKLIF
DNA: TGTGCTCTTGGGCAACGCCTCACATTTCTGGCTGCCTATAAACTCATCTTT
size: -
V: TRDV1
D: -
J: TRDJ1
length: 17

CDR3: CACDTGSGGGRAIGDKLIF
DNA: TGTGCCTGTGACACAGGAAGTGGTGGGGGGAGGGCCATTGGGGATAAACTCATCTTT
size: -
V: TRDV2
D: -
J: TRDJ1
length: 19

CDR3: CACDTVESHLLTGGLTAKLIF
DNA: TGTGCCTGTGACACCGTTGAGTCCCACCTGCTTACTGGTGGACTCACCGCTAAACTCATCTTT
size: few
V: TRDV2
D: -
J: TRDJ1
length: 21

CDR3: CACESMGDTRGMMRGTDKLIF
DNA: TGTGCCTGCGAGAGTATGGGGGATACGCGGGGGATGATGCGCGGCACCGATAAACTCATCTTT
size: medium-sized
V: TRDV2
D: TRDD3
J: TRDJ1
length: 21

CDR3: CALGEMGLLRPFGGYTDKLIF
DNA: TGTGCTCTTGGGGAAATGGGCCTCCTACGCCCCTTTGGGGGGTACACCGATAAACTCATCTTT
size: few
V: TRDV1
D: -
J: TRDJ1
length: 21

CDR3: CACDSSMGDTGQTDKLIF
DNA: TGTGCCTGCGACAGTAGCATGGGGGATACGGGACAGACCGATAAACTCATCTTT
size: -
V: TRDV2
D: TRDD3
J: TRDJ1
length: 18

CDR3: CALGELIILPLWRDTVVGKLIF
DNA: TGTGCTCTTGGGGAACTCATAATCCTTCCCCTCTGGCGGGATACGGTCGTTGGTAAACTCATCTTT
size: medium-sized
V: TRDV1
D: TRDD3
J: TRDJ1
length: 22

CDR3: CALGERDHPDYWGTRGDYTDKLIF
DNA: TGTGCTCTTGGGGAACGAGACCACCCAGATTACTGGGGGACACGGGGGGACTACACCGATAAACTCATCTTT
size: -
V: TRDV1
D: TRDD3
J: TRDJ1
length: 24

CDR3: CAIGETRCTSRDSSPYTDKLIF
DNA: TGTGCTATTGGGGAAACCCGTTGTACCAGCCGGGATTCCTCCCCGTACACCGATAAACTCATCTTT
size: -
V: TRDV1
D: -
J: TRDJ1
length: 22

CDR3: CALWGFRTVRGDTDTDKLIF
DNA: TGTGCCCTGTGGGGCTTCAGAACTGTACGGGGGGATACGGACACCGATAAACTCATCTTT
size: -
V: TRDV1
D: TRDD3
J: TRDJ1
length: 20

CDR3: CALGELETLSYILGEYTDKLIF
DNA: TGTGCTCTTGGGGAACTAGAGACCCTTTCCTACATACTGGGGGAGTACACCGATAAACTCATCTTT
size: few
V: TRDV1
D: TRDD3
J: TRDJ1
length: 22

CDR3: CALGEVLRTFPPPLGDTEGTDKLIF
DNA: TGTGCTCTTGGGGAAGTTCTGAGGACCTTCCCTCCCCCACTGGGGGATACAGAGGGCACCGATAAACTCATCTTT
size: -
V: TRDV1
D: TRDD3
J: TRDJ1
length: 25

CDR3: CASNHYDWGIKGGWGTDKLIF
DNA: TGTGCCTCTAACCACTACGACTGGGGGATAAAGGGGGGTTGGGGCACCGATAAACTCATCTTT
size: -
V: TRDV3
D: TRDD3
J: TRDJ1
length: 21

CDR3: CACDRRSGGYAGADKLIF
DNA: TGTGCCTGTGACAGGAGATCTGGGGGATACGCGGGGGCCGATAAACTCATCTTT
size: -
V: TRDV2
D: TRDD3
J: TRDJ1
length: 18

CDR3: CALGEPPVRWGIRYTDKLIF
DNA: TGTGCTCTTGGGGAACCCCCCGTTCGATGGGGGATAAGGTACACCGATAAACTCATCTTT
size: large
V: TRDV1
D: TRDD3
J: TRDJ1
length: 20

CDR3: CACDTVGAYTDKLIF
DNA: TGTGCCTGTGACACCGTGGGTGCGTACACCGATAAACTCATCTTT
size: medium-sized
V: TRDV2
D: -
J: TRDJ1
length: 15

CDR3: CALGELAGGSWDTRQMFF
DNA: TGTGCTCTTGGGGAACTAGCTGGGGGATCTTGGGACACCCGACAGATGTTTTTC
size: few
V: TRDV1
D: TRDD3
J: TRDJ3
length: 18

CDR3: CASGDSTPTGLMANTDTLIF
DNA: TGTGCCTCAGGGGACTCTACGCCGACTGGGTTGATGGCCAACACCGATACACTCATCTTT
size: -
V: TRDV3
D: -
J: TRDJ1
length: 20

CDR3: CALGELAADPPYTDKLIF
DNA: TGTGCTCTTGGGGAACTGGCGGCGGACCCACCCTACACCGATAAACTCATCTTT
size: few
V: TRDV1
D: -
J: TRDJ1
length: 18

CDR3: CACDTMVLGWGILLYTDKLIF
DNA: TGTGCCTGTGACACTATGGTTCTGGGCTGGGGGATTTTGCTGTACACCGATAAACTCATCTTT
size: large
V: TRDV2
D: TRDD3
J: TRDJ1
length: 21

CDR3: CALGQRLTFLASYKLIF
DNA: TGTGCTCTTGGGCAACGCCTCACATTTCTAGCTTCCTATAAACTCATCTTT
size: -
V: TRDV1
D: -
J: TRDJ1
length: 17

CDR3: CACETRRCRGGDTKKLIF
DNA: TGTGCCTGTGAAACCAGGAGATGCCGCGGAGGGGATACGAAGAAACTCATCTTT
size: -
V: TRDV2
D: TRDD3
J: TRDJ1
length: 18

CDR3: CACDALTEGYHTDKPIF
DNA: TGTGCCTGTGACGCCCTTACAGAGGGATACCACACCGATAAACCCATCTTT
size: -
V: TRDV2
D: TRDD3
J: TRDJ1
length: 17

CDR3: CACDTVIGSARPVTGGTDKLIF
DNA: TGTGCCTGTGACACCGTTATCGGCAGCGCGCGCCCCGTTACTGGGGGTACCGATAAACTCATCTTT
size: medium-sized
V: TRDV2
D: TRDD3
J: TRDJ1
length: 22

CDR3: CAFRLSYVSLNWGIRSDTDKLIF
DNA: TGTGCCTTTCGACTTTCCTACGTGAGTCTTAACTGGGGGATACGGAGTGACACCGATAAACTCATCTTT
size: -
V: TRDV3
D: TRDD3
J: TRDJ1
length: 23

CDR3: CALGELGKGTQGTGGYVEGWIEYTDKLIF
DNA: TGTGCTCTTGGGGAACTAGGAAAAGGGACCCAGGGTACTGGGGGATACGTGGAGGGGTGGATCGAGTACACCGATAAACTCATCTTT
size: -
V: TRDV1
D: TRDD3
J: TRDJ1
length: 29

CDR3: CACDTVPTGKVLGVRTSKLIF
DNA: TGTGCCTGTGACACCGTGCCTACGGGGAAAGTACTGGGTGTCCGGACCTCTAAACTCATCTTT
size: few
V: TRDV2
D: -
J: TRDJ1
length: 21

CDR3: CACDAVLGDTPYAGTDKLIF
DNA: TGTGCCTGTGACGCCGTACTGGGGGATACGCCGTACGCGGGCACCGATAAACTCATCTTT
size: -
V: TRDV2
D: TRDD3
J: TRDJ1
length: 20

CDR3: CALILWGIPAQLFF
DNA: TGTGCTCTTATACTATGGGGGATACCAGCACAACTCTTCTTT
size: large
V: TRDV1
D: TRDD3
J: TRDJ2
length: 14

CDR3: CACDTITGGAYTDKLIF
DNA: TGTGCCTGTGACACCATTACTGGGGGGGCGTACACCGATAAACTCATCTTT
size: medium-sized
V: TRDV2
D: TRDD3
J: TRDJ1
length: 17

CDR3: CACDIVRGTPDKLIF
DNA: TGTGCCTGTGACATAGTCCGGGGGACACCCGATAAACTCATCTTT
size: large
V: TRDV2
D: -
J: TRDJ1
length: 15

CDR3: CAFDQRGIPTDKLIF
DNA: TGTGCCTTTGACCAGCGGGGGATACCCACCGATAAACTCATCTTT
size: -
V: TRDV2
D: TRDD3
J: TRDJ1
length: 15

CDR3: CALGNGAFPSLLAPIMYTDKLIF
DNA: TGTGCTCTTGGGAATGGGGCCTTTCCTTCTCTACTGGCCCCAATTATGTACACCGATAAACTCATCTTT
size: -
V: TRDV1
D: -
J: TRDJ1
length: 23

CDR3: CALGELEPLWGILTAQLFF
DNA: TGTGCTCTTGGGGAACTAGAACCCCTCTGGGGGATACTGACAGCACAACTCTTCTTT
size: -
V: TRDV1
D: TRDD3
J: TRDJ2
length: 19

CDR3: CALGELEVPSFLRGPGVLGVTDKLIF
DNA: TGTGCTCTTGGGGAACTAGAGGTCCCCTCCTTCCTACGAGGGCCGGGCGTACTGGGGGTCACCGATAAACTCATCTTT
size: -
V: TRDV1
D: -
J: TRDJ1
length: 26

CDR3: CACDTVTTGGKQGRTDKLIF
DNA: TGTGCCTGTGACACCGTCACTACTGGGGGGAAGCAAGGGAGGACCGATAAACTCATCTTT
size: -
V: TRDV2
D: TRDD3
J: TRDJ1
length: 20